This T cell receptor (beta chain) was identified in a study of OX40 agonist ivuxolimab in advanced cancers. Study overall: Participants could have had prior anti-PD-1, anti-PD-L1 or anti-CTLA-4 therapy, and about 37% had some.

Clones were read by immunoSEQ multiplex PCR, and TCRdb kept only the in-frame ones, dropping some. The sample yields 65,000 to 80,000 clones, approximately 86% seen once. On this clone itself: Its antigen is not identified.

Overall study results and limits: The mean number of expanded clones was higher in CD8+ T cells than in CD4+. People who partly responded at 0.1-3.0 mg/kg had some of the least clonal expansion seen.

Germline CDR1 is SNHLY and CDR2 is FYNNEI. This CDR3 contains 14 residues. Trimming cost V 3 bases and J 11 bases; bases outside gene matches: 8. V and J are TRBV2 and TRBJ1-5, with TRBD1 matching over 9 bases. The source material was CD4+ or CD8+ T cells sorted from blood, sampled in a trial of the OX40 agonist ivuxolimab. This receptor was identified in an adult with an advanced solid tumor such as melanoma, head and neck, liver or kidney cancer. CDR3 amino acids: CASSDRTGVEAQHF. CDR3 nucleotides: TGTGCCAGCAGTGACAGGACAGGGGTTGAAGCCCAGCATTTT.